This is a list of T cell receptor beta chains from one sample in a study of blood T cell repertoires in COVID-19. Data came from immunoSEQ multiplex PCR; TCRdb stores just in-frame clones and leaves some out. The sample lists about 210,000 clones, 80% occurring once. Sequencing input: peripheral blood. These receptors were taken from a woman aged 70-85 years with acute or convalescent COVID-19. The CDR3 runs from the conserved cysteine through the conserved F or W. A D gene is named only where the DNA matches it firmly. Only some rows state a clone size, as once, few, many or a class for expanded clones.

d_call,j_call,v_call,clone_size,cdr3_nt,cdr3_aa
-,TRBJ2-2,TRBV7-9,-,TGTGCCAGCAGCTTTAAAACCGGGGAGCTGTTTTTT,CASSFKTGELFF
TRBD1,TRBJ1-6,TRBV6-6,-,TGTGCCAGCACCGTGGGACAGTATAATTCACCCCTCCACTTT,CASTVGQYNSPLHF
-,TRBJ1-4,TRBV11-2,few,TGTGCCAGCAGCTTAGATCAGGGTCTGATTTATGAAAAACTGTTTTTT,CASSLDQGLIYEKLFF
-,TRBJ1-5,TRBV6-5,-,TGTGCCAGCAGGAGCGGTAATAGCAATCAGCCCCAGCATTTT,CASRSGNSNQPQHF
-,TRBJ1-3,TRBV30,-,TGTGCCTGTGATGCACCTACCTCTGGAAACACCATATATTTT,CACDAPTSGNTIYF
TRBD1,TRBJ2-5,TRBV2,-,TGTGCCAGCGAAGGACAGGGGCAAGAGACCCAGTACTTC,CASEGQGQETQYF
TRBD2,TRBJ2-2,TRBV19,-,TGTGCCAGCACCGGGCCGGGGGGAACCGGGGAGCTGTTTTTT,CASTGPGGTGELFF
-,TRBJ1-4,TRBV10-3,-,TGTGCCACCACTCAGGAGGCAACTAATGAAAAACTGTTTTTT,CATTQEATNEKLFF
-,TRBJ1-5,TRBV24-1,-,TGTGCCACCAGTGAAGACTTTAATCAGCCCCAGCATTTT,CATSEDFNQPQHF
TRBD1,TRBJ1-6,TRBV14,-,TGTGCCAGCAGCCTACGGACAGGGGTGAGGGATTCACCCCTCCACTTT,CASSLRTGVRDSPLHF
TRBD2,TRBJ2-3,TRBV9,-,TGTGCCAGCAGCGTAGCCCCCGGGGGGGGGCTCGGGGATACGCAGTATTTT,CASSVAPGGGLGDTQYF
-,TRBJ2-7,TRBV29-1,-,TGCAGCGTTGCCGGGTCGGGGGACGAGCAGTACTTC,CSVAGSGDEQYF
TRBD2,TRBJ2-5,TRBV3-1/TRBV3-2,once,TGTGCCAGCAGCCAAGTGGTGGGGAGGGAGCAAGAGACCCAGTACTTC,CASSQVVGREQETQYF
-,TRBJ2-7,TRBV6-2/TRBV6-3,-,TGTGCCAGCAGTGATACGGGTTTCTACGAGCAGTACTTC,CASSDTGFYEQYF
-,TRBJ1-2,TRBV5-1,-,TGCGCCAGCAGCTTCGGGAGCCAAGGGACCGGGGGCTACACCTTC,CASSFGSQGTGGYTF
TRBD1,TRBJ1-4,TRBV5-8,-,TGTGCCAGCAGCCCTGGACAGGGATGGAGGGAAAAACTGTTTTTT,CASSPGQGWREKLFF
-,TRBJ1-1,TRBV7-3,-,TGTGCCAGCGGCCAACACATGAACACTGAAGCTTTCTTT,CASGQHMNTEAFF
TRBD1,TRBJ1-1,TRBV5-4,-,TGTGCCAGCAACACCGGGACAGGGGGTCGGGGGAACACTGAAGCTTTCTTT,CASNTGTGGRGNTEAFF
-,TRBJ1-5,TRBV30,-,TGTGCCTGGAGTGTACGGGGTTCCCAGCCCCAGCATTTT,CAWSVRGSQPQHF
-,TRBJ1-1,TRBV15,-,TGTGCCACCAGCTTACAGGAATCTGAAGCTTTCTTT,CATSLQESEAFF
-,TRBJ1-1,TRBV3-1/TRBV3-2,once,TGTGCCAGCAGCCCGGGGGGATACACTGAAGCTTTCTTT,CASSPGGYTEAFF
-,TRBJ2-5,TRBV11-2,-,TGTGCCAGCAGCTTTTCCCGAGAAGAGACCCAGTACTTC,CASSFSREETQYF
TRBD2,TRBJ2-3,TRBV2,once,TGTGCCAGCAGTGGGGTAGCGGGGGGGCCCGATACGCAGTATTTT,CASSGVAGGPDTQYF
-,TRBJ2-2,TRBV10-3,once,TGTGCCATCAGTGAGCCACGGACAGCGAACACCGGGGAGCTGTTTTTT,CAISEPRTANTGELFF
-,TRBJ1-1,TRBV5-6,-,TGTGCCAGCCGAGCTAGCAAGACTGAAGCTTTCTTT,CASRASKTEAFF
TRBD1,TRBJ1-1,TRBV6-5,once,TGTGCCAGCAGATTGACAGGGGGAAACACTGAAGCTTTCTTT,CASRLTGGNTEAFF
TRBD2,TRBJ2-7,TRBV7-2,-,TGTGCCAGCAGCTTACTGGGACTAGCGGGGGTTCTTGAAGGCTACGAGCAGTACTTC,CASSLLGLAGVLEGYEQYF
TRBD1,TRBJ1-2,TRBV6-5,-,TGTGCCAGCAGTCGAAACGGACAGGGGAGCTATGGCTACACCTTC,CASSRNGQGSYGYTF
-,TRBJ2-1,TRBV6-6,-,TGTGCCAGCAGTCCTCTCCGGGATAATGAGCAGTTCTTC,CASSPLRDNEQFF
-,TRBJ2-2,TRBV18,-,TGTGCCAGCTCCCCGACAGTAAACACCGGGGAGCTGTTTTTT,CASSPTVNTGELFF
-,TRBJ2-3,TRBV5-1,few,TGCGCCAGCAGCCCACTCGCTAGCACAGATACGCAGTATTTT,CASSPLASTDTQYF
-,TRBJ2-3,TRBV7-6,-,TGTGCCAGCAGCAAGCCCCGACAGTTAGGGAGCACAGATACGCAGTATTTT,CASSKPRQLGSTDTQYF
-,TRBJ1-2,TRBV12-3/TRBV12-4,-,TGTGCCAGCACCTCAGGGAATTATGGCTACACCTTC,CASTSGNYGYTF
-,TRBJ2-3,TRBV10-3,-,TGTGCCATCAGTGGCACCCAGCTTGGAGCGCAGTATTTT,CAISGTQLGAQYF
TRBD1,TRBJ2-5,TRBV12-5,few,TGTGCTAGTGGGGGAAAGGGGGCGCAGGAGACCCAGTACTTC,CASGGKGAQETQYF
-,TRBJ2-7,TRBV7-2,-,TGTGCCAGCAGCTTAGACTACTCCTACGAGCAGTACTTC,CASSLDYSYEQYF